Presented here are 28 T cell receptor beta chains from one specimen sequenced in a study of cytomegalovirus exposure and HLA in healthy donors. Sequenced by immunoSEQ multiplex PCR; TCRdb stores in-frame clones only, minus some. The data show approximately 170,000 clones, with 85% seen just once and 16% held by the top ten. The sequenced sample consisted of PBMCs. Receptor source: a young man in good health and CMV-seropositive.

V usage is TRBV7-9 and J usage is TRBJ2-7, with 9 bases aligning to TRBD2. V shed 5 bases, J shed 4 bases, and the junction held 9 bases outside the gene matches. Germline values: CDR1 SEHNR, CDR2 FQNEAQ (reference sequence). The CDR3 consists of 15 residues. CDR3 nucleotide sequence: TGTGCCAGCAGCCCCGGTGGCGGACTAGCGTACGAGCAGTACTTC. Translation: CASSPGGGLAYEQYF.

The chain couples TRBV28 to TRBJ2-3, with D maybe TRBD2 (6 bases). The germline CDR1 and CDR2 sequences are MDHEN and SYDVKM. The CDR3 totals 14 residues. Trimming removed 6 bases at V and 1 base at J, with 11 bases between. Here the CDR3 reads CASSWEEGTDTQYF. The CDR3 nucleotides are TGTGCCAGCAGCTGGGAGGAAGGCACAGATACGCAGTATTTT.

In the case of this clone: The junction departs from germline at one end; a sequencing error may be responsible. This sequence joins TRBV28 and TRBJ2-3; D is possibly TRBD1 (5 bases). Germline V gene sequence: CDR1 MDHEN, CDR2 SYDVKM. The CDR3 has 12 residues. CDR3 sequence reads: CASSTPTDTLYF. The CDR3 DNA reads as TGTGCCAGCAGTACCCCGACAGATACGCTGTATTTT.

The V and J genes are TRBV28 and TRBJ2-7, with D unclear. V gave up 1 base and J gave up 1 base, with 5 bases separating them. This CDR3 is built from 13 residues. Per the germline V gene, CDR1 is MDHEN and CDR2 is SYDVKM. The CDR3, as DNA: TGTGCCAGCAGTTTATCGCAGTCCTACGAGCAGTACTTC. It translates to CASSLSQSYEQYF. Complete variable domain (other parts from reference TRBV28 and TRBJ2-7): DVKVTQSSRYLVKRTGEKVFLECVQDMDHENMFWYRQDPGLGLRLIYFSYDVKMKEKGDIPEGYSVSREKKERFSLILESASTNQTSMYLCASSLSQSYEQYFGPGTRLTVT.

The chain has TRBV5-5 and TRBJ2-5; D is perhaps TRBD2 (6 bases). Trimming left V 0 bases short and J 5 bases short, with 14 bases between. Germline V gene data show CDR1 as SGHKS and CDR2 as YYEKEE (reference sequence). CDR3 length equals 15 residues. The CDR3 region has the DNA TGTGCCAGCAGCTTGGAACACCCGGAGGGGGAGACCCAGTACTTC. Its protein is CASSLEHPEGETQYF. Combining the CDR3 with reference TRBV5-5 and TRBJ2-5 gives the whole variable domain DAGVTQSPTHLIKTRGQQVTLRCSPISGHKSVSWYQQVLGQGPQFIFQYYEKEERGRGNFPDRFSARQFPNYSSELNVNALLLGDSALYLCASSLEHPEGETQYFGPGTRLLVL.

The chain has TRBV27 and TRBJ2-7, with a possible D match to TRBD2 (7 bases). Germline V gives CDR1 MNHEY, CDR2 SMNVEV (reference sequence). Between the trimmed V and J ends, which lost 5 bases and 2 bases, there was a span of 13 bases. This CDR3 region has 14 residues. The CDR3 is CASSEGGAAYEQYF. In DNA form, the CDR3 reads TGTGCCAGCAGTGAGGGGGGGGCGGCCTACGAGCAGTACTTC.

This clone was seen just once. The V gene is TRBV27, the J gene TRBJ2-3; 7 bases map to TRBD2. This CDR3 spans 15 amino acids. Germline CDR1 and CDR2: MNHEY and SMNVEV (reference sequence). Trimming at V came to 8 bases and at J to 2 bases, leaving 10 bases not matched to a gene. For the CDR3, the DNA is TGTGCCAGCGCCCAGAGGGACTACATCACAGATACGCAGTATTTT. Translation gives CASAQRDYITDTQYF.

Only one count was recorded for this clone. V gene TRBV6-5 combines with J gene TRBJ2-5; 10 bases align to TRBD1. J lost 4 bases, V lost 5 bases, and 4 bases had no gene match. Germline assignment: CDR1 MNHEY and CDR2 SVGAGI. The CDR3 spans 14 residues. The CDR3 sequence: CASSDRGLVETQYF. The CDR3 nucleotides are TGTGCCAGCAGTGACAGGGGGCTTGTAGAGACCCAGTACTTC.

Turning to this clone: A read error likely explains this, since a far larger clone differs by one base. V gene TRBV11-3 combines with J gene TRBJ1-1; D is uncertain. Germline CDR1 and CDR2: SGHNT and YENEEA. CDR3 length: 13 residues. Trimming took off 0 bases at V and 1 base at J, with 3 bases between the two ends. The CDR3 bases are TGTGCCAGCAGCTTAGACGGGAACACTGAAGCTTTCTTT. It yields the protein CASSLDGNTEAFF.

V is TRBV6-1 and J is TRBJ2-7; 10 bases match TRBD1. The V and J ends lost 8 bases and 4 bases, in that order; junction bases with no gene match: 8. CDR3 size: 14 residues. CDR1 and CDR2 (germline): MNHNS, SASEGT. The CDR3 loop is CASQTGQGFYEQYF. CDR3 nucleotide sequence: TGTGCCAGCCAGACGGGACAGGGGTTTTACGAGCAGTACTTC.

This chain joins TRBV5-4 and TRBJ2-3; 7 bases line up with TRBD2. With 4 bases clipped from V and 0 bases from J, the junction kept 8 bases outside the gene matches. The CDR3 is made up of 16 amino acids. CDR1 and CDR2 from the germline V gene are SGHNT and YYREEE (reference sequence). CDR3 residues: CASSPPGRGSTDTQYF. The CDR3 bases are TGTGCCAGCAGCCCCCCAGGGCGGGGGAGCACAGATACGCAGTATTTT.

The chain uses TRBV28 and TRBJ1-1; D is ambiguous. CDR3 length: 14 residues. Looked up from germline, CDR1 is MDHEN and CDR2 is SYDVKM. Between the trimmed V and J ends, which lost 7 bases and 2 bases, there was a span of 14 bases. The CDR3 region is CASIVGNVNTEAFF. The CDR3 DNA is TGTGCCAGCATAGTGGGCAATGTAAACACTGAAGCTTTCTTT.

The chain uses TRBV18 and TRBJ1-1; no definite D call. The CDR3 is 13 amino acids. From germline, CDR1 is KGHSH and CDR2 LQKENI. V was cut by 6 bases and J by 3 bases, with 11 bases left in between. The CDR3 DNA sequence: TGTGCCAGCTCCCCGAGTTTCGACACTGAAGCTTTCTTT. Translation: CASSPSFDTEAFF.

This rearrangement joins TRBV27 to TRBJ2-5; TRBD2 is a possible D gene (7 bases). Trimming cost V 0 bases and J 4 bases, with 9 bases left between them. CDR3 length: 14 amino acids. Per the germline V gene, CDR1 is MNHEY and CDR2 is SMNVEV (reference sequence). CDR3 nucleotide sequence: TGTGCCAGCAGTTTATCGGGAGGGGGAGAGACCCAGTACTTC. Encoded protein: CASSLSGGGETQYF.

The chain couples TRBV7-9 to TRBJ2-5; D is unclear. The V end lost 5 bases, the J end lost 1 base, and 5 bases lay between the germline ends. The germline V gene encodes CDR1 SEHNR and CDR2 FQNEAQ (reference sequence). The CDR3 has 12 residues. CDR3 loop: CASSPTQETQYF. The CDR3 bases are TGTGCCAGCAGCCCTACCCAAGAGACCCAGTACTTC.

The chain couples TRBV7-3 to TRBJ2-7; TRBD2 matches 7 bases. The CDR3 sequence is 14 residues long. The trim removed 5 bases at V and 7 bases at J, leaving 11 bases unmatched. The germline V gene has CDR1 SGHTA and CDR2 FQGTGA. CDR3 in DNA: TGTGCCAGCAGCGCGGGGGACTCGACGAGTGAGCAGTACTTC. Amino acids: CASSAGDSTSEQYF.

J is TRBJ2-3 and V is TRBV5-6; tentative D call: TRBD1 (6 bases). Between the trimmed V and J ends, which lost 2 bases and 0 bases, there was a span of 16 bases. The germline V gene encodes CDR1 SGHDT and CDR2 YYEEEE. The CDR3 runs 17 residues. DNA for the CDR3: TGTGCCAGCAGCTTAGATGGGACACCTTATAGCACAGATACGCAGTATTTT. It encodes CASSLDGTPYSTDTQYF.

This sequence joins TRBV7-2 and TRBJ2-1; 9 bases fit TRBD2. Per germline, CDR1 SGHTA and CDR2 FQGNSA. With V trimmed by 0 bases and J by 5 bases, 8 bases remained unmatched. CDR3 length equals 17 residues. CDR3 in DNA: TGTGCCAGCAGCTTAGCGCGAGGGAGCGGGAGGCACAATGAGCAGTTCTTC. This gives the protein CASSLARGSGRHNEQFF.

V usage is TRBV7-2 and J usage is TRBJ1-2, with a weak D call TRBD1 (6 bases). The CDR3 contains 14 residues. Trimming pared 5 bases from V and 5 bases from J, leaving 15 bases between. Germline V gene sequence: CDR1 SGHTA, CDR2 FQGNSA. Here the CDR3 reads CASSPGAIDYGYTF. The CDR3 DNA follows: TGTGCCAGCAGCCCAGGGGCCATTGATTATGGCTACACCTTC.

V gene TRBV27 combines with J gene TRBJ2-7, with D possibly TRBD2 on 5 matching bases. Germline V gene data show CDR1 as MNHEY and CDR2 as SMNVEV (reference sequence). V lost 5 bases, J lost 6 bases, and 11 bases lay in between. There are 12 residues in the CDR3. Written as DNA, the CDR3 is TGTGCCAGCAGTCTCCGGACTGGCGAGCAGTACTTC. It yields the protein CASSLRTGEQYF.

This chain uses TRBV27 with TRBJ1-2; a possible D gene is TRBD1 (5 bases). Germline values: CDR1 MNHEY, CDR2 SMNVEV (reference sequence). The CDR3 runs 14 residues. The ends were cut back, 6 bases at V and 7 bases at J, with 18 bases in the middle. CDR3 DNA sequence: TGTGCCAGCAGCCCAAGACAGAACGCCGGTGGCTACACCTTC. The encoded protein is CASSPRQNAGGYTF.

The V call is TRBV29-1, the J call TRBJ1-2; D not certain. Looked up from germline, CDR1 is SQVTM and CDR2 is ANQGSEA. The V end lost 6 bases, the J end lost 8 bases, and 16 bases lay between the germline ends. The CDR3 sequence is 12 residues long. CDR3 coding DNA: TGCAGCGTGGCGGGCCTCAAGGAAGGCTACACCTTC. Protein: CSVAGLKEGYTF.

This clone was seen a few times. CDR3 DNA sequence: TGTGCCAGCAGTTTATTGGGTTCTTGGACAGGGGGGACTGAAGCTTTCTTT. It specifies CASSLLGSWTGGTEAFF. V and J are TRBV28 and TRBJ1-1, with TRBD1 matching over 10 bases. Germline V gene data show CDR1 as MDHEN and CDR2 as SYDVKM. The CDR3 runs 17 residues. V dropped 1 base and J dropped 5; count of bases not matched to a gene: 10.

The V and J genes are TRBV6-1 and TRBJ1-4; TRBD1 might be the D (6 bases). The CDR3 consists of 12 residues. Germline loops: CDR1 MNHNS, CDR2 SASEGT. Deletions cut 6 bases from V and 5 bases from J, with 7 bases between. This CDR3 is CASRGQNEKLFF. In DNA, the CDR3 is TGTGCCAGCAGGGGACAAAATGAAAAACTGTTTTTT.

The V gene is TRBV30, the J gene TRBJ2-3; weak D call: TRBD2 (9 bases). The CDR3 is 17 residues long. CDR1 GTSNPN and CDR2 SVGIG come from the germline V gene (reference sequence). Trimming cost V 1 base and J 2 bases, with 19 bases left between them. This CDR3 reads CAWSGGTGGGATDTQYF. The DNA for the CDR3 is TGTGCCTGGAGTGGGGGGACAGGCGGGGGGGCCACAGATACGCAGTATTTT.

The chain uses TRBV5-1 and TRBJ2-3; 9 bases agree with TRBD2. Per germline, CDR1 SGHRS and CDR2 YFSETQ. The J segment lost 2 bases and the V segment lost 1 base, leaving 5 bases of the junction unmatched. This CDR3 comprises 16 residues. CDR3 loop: CASSLNGGRDTDTQYF. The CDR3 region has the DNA TGCGCCAGCAGCTTGAATGGCGGGAGGGACACAGATACGCAGTATTTT.

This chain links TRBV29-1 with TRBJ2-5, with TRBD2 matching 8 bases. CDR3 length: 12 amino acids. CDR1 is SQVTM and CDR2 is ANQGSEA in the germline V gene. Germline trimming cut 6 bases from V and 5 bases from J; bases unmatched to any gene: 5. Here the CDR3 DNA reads TGCAGCGTGGGGACTAGTCGGGAGACCCAGTACTTC. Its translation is CSVGTSRETQYF.

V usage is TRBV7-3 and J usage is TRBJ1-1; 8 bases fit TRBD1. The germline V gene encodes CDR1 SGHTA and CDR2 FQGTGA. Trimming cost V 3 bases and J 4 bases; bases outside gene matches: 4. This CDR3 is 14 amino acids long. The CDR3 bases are TGTGCCAGCAGCTTCGGACAGGGTACCACTGAAGCTTTCTTT. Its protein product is CASSFGQGTTEAFF.